These 21 T cell receptor beta chains were all obtained from the same sample, sequenced in a study of CD8+ T cells in alopecia areata. Extracted from the samples, RNA was reverse transcribed into cDNA to serve as the sequencing template. Clones were read by immunoSEQ multiplex PCR, and TCRdb kept only the in-frame ones, dropping some. The data show 100,000 to 150,000 clones, with about 50% seen just once and 18% held by the top ten. Sequenced material: CD8+ T cells sorted from blood, taken at week 0. The receptor source for this set is a human donor with alopecia areata.

This chain connects TRBV12-5 to TRBJ2-1; TRBD2 aligns across 8 bases. The CDR3 consists of 16 residues. Losses at the gene ends were 2 bases for V and 1 base for J; bases not matched to a gene: 4. Per germline, CDR1 LGHNT and CDR2 FRNRAP. Here the CDR3 reads CASGLNVAGSYNEQFF. Written as DNA, the CDR3 is TGTGCTAGTGGTTTGAACGTAGCGGGGTCCTACAATGAGCAGTTCTTC.

This clone was seen a few times. The chain has TRBV29-1 and TRBJ2-5, with TRBD1 matching over 9 bases. J gave up 5 bases and V 0 bases, and 7 bases lay outside the gene matches. Looked up from germline, CDR1 is SQVTM and CDR2 is ANQGSEA. The CDR3 is made up of 15 amino acids. The DNA of the CDR3 is TGCAGCGTTGAAGATACGGACAGGGGTTGGGAGACCCAGTACTTC. Its protein is CSVEDTDRGWETQYF.

The J gene is TRBJ1-1, the V gene TRBV2; no firm D call. Trimming stripped 1 base from V and 0 bases from J, with 6 bases between. Per germline, CDR1 SNHLY and CDR2 FYNNEI. The CDR3 is 14 amino acids. CDR3 coding DNA: TGTGCCAGCAGTGAAGGTCGGATGAACACTGAAGCTTTCTTT. Translation gives CASSEGRMNTEAFF.

A few counts support this clone. The genes are TRBV4-3 and TRBJ2-7; D may be TRBD1 (6 bases). The CDR3 is 17 amino acids. CDR1 and CDR2 from the germline V gene are LGHNA and YSLEER. Trimming left V 3 bases short and J 0 bases short, with 18 bases between. CDR3 coding DNA: TGCGCCAGCAGCCAGGGGGTGGGGGCGGTGAGCTCCTACGAGCAGTACTTC. It specifies CASSQGVGAVSSYEQYF.

This chain links TRBV4-1 with TRBJ2-1; 10 nucleotides align to TRBD2. V lost 6 bases and J lost 4; bases outside the gene matches: 6. Germline lookup yields CDR1 MGHRA and CDR2 YSYEKL. This CDR3 is built from 15 residues. The CDR3 nucleotides are TGCGCCAGCAGTCGTAGCGGGGGGCTTTACAATGAGCAGTTCTTC. Translated, it gives CASSRSGGLYNEQFF.

The V gene is TRBV27, the J gene TRBJ1-5; D not resolved. CDR1 MNHEY and CDR2 SMNVEV come from the germline V gene (reference sequence). The CDR3 has 13 amino acids. V shed 2 bases and J shed 6 bases, with 8 bases lying between them. CDR3 residues: CASSLQTSQPQHF. CDR3 nucleotides: TGTGCCAGCAGTTTACAGACATCTCAGCCCCAGCATTTT.

The chain joins TRBV5-1 to TRBJ1-1, with 8 bases fitting TRBD1. This CDR3 comprises 15 residues. V dropped 4 bases and J dropped 1; count of bases not matched to a gene: 6. Germline assignment: CDR1 SGHRS and CDR2 YFSETQ. The CDR3 DNA reads as TGCGCCAGCAGCGCCTGGACAGGGAGGAACACTGAAGCTTTCTTT. Residues: CASSAWTGRNTEAFF.

The chain links TRBV29-1 to TRBJ2-5, with D tentatively TRBD1 (6 bases). Germline CDR1 is SQVTM and CDR2 is ANQGSEA. V lost 0 bases to trimming and J lost 0 bases, with 8 bases between them. This CDR3 is 14 amino acids long. Here the CDR3 DNA reads TGCAGCGTTGAAGAGGGGGCGGACCAAGAGACCCAGTACTTC. It encodes CSVEEGADQETQYF.

This clone was seen a handful of times. The V call is TRBV29-1, the J call TRBJ2-1; tentative D call: TRBD1 (6 bases). The V end was cut by 3 bases, the J end by 14 bases, with 17 bases between. The germline gives CDR1 SQVTM, CDR2 ANQGSEA. This CDR3 has 12 residues. Written as DNA, the CDR3 is TGCAGCGTTGATGAGGGACATCACCTTGAGTTCTTC. This gives the protein CSVDEGHHLEFF.

This clone was observed a handful of times. This rearrangement joins TRBV27 to TRBJ2-7; TRBD2 is a possible D gene (6 bases). The length of the CDR3 is 15 residues. Deletions cut 3 bases from V and 9 bases from J, with 21 bases between. Germline values: CDR1 MNHEY, CDR2 SMNVEV (reference sequence). DNA for the CDR3: TGTGCCAGCAGTTTCAACACCTTAGCGGTGAAGGCGCAGTACTTC. Encoded protein: CASSFNTLAVKAQYF.

The chain links TRBV27 to TRBJ2-2; D call uncertain. There are 13 residues in the CDR3. Germline V gene lookup returns CDR1 MNHEY and CDR2 SMNVEV (reference sequence). V shed 1 base and J shed 6 bases, with 6 bases lying between them. The CDR3 DNA sequence: TGTGCCAGCAGTTTATTCACGGCCGGGGAGCTGTTTTTT. Encoded protein: CASSLFTAGELFF.

The chain has TRBV13 and TRBJ1-2; 7 bases are a match to TRBD1. The ends lost 4 bases at V and 4 bases at J; junction bases unmatched: 6. CDR3 length: 14 amino acids. Germline V gene data show CDR1 as PRHDT and CDR2 as FYEKMQ (reference sequence). CDR3: CASSSTGVSYGYTF. CDR3 DNA sequence: TGTGCCAGCAGCTCTACAGGGGTTTCCTATGGCTACACCTTC.

The chain joins TRBV30 to TRBJ1-2; D is undetermined. CDR3 length: 13 residues. Trimming stripped 0 bases from V and 4 bases from J, with 9 bases between. Per germline, CDR1 GTSNPN and CDR2 SVGIG (reference sequence). The CDR3 here is CAWSVGNGYGYTF. DNA of the CDR3: TGTGCCTGGAGTGTGGGGAATGGCTATGGCTACACCTTC.

With respect to this clone: Other DNA variants within this sample encode the same CDR3. The chain recombines TRBV9 with TRBJ2-5; TRBD2 is a possible D gene (5 bases). Germline V CDR1 and CDR2: SGDLS, YYNGEE. The CDR3 is 15 residues long. Trimming stripped 0 bases from V and 4 bases from J, with 13 bases between. CDR3 protein: CASSVVGLAGETQYF. The CDR3 DNA reads as TGTGCCAGCAGCGTAGTTGGGCTAGCCGGAGAGACCCAGTACTTC.

The chain has TRBV29-1 and TRBJ2-3; D possibly corresponds to TRBD2 (6 bases). This CDR3 region has 13 residues. The ends were cut back, 4 bases at V and 6 bases at J, with 14 bases in the middle. Germline-derived CDR1 and CDR2 are SQVTM and ANQGSEA. The DNA of the CDR3 is TGCAGCGTTGCCAGGGAGGTCCCGGATACGCAGTATTTT. This translates into CSVAREVPDTQYF.

The chain combines TRBV7-9 with TRBJ1-1; D gene ambiguous. The CDR3 has 11 residues. Per the germline V gene, CDR1 is SEHNR and CDR2 is FQNEAQ (reference sequence). V lost 3 bases and J 6 bases, leaving 5 bases between the germline ends. This CDR3 is CASSLIPEAFF. For the CDR3, the DNA is TGTGCCAGCAGCTTGATTCCTGAAGCTTTCTTT.

The chain combines TRBV29-1 with TRBJ1-2; 8 bases map to TRBD1. Germline lookup yields CDR1 SQVTM and CDR2 ANQGSEA. This CDR3 spans 16 amino acids. With 2 bases clipped from V and 1 base from J, the junction kept 9 bases outside the gene matches. Written as DNA, the CDR3 is TGCAGCGTTGAATCGGGCCAGGGGGCGATTAACTATGGCTACACCTTC. Translation gives CSVESGQGAINYGYTF.

This clone was found a few times. The gene calls are TRBV27 and TRBJ2-7, with D unresolved. Per germline, CDR1 MNHEY and CDR2 SMNVEV (reference sequence). The V gene lost 5 bases and the J gene lost 6 bases, with 11 bases spanning the gap. This CDR3 comprises 12 residues. Here the CDR3 DNA reads TGTGCCAGCAGTGGCCCGGGCGGCGAGCAGTACTTC. This codes for CASSGPGGEQYF.

The rearrangement joins TRBV29-1 to TRBJ1-2, with D perhaps TRBD1 (6 bases). Germline V gives CDR1 SQVTM, CDR2 ANQGSEA. Trimming removed 7 bases at V and 4 bases at J, with 19 bases between. This CDR3 spans 14 amino acids. CDR3 in DNA: TGCAGCGCCGTGGATGGGGGCGTCGTCTATGGCTACACCTTC. It specifies CSAVDGGVVYGYTF.

This clone has a handful of counts. In nucleotides, the CDR3 is TGTGCCAGCAGTTTTGCCGTTGAGCAGTTCTTC. Translating gives CASSFAVEQFF. The chain is built from TRBV5-6 and TRBJ2-1; D unresolved. The CDR3 sequence is 11 residues long. The germline CDR1 and CDR2 sequences are SGHDT and YYEEEE. V lost 5 bases and J 9 bases, leaving 9 bases between the germline ends. The full variable domain, its missing parts supplied by reference TRBV5-6 and TRBJ2-1, is DAGVTQSPTHLIKTRGQQVTLRCSPKSGHDTVSWYQQALGQGPQFIFQYYEEEERQRGNFPDRFSGHQFPNYSSELNVNALLLGDSALYLCASSFAVEQFFGPGTRLTVL.

The V gene is TRBV13, the J gene TRBJ2-5; D possibly corresponds to TRBD2 (5 bases). Germline V gene sequence: CDR1 PRHDT, CDR2 FYEKMQ (reference sequence). This CDR3 region has 14 residues. Trimming cost V 6 bases and J 3 bases, with 14 bases left between them. The CDR3 loop reads CASRPSSLEETQYF. The DNA for the CDR3 is TGTGCCAGCAGACCATCTAGCCTCGAAGAGACCCAGTACTTC.